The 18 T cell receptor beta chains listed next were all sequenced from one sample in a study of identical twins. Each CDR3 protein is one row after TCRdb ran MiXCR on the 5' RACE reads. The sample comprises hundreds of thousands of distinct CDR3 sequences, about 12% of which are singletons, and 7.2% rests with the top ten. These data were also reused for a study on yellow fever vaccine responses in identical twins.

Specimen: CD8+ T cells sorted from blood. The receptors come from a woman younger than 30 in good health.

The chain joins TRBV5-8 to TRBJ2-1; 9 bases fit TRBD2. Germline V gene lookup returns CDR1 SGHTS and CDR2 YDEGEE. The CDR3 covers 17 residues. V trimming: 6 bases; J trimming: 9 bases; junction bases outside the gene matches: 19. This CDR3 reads CASTPTIGREGAVEQFF. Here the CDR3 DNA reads TGTGCCAGCACACCAACGATAGGGCGGGAGGGCGCGGTTGAGCAGTTCTTC.

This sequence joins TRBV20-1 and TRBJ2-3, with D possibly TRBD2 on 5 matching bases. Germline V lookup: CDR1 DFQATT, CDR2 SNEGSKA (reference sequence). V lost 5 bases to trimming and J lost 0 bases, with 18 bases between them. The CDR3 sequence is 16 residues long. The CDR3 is CSAQNRRVASTDTQYF. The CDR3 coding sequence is TGCAGTGCTCAAAATAGGCGGGTTGCCAGCACAGATACGCAGTATTTT.

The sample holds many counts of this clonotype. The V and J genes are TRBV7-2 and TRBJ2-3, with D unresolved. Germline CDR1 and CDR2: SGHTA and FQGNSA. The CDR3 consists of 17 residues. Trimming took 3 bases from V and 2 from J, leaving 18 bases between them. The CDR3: CASSFSIYKSPTDTQYF. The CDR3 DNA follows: TGTGCCAGCAGCTTCTCGATCTACAAAAGCCCCACAGATACGCAGTATTTT. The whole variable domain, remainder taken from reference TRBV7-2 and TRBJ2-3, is GAGVSQSPSNKVTEKGKDVELRCDPISGHTALYWYRQSLGQGLEFLIYFQGNSAPDKSGLPSDRFSAERTGGSVSTLTIQRTQQEDSAVYLCASSFSIYKSPTDTQYFGPGTRLTVL.

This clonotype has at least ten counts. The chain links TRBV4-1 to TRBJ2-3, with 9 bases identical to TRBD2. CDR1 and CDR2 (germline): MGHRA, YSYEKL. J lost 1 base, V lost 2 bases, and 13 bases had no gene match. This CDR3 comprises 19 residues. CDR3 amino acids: CASSQHFPAQRGGTDTQYF. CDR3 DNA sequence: TGCGCCAGCAGCCAACATTTTCCCGCCCAGCGGGGGGGCACAGATACGCAGTATTTT.

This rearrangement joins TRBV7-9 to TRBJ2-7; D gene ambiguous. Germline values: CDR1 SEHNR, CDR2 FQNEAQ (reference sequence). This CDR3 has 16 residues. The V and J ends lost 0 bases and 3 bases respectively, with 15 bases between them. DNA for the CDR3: TGTGCCAGCAGCTTAGCGCGAGGTCTTACTGTCTACGAGCAGTACTTC. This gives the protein CASSLARGLTVYEQYF.

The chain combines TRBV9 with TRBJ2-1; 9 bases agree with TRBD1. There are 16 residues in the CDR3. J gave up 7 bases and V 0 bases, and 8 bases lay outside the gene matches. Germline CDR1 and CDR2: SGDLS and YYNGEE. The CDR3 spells CASSVGTGAGDNEQFF. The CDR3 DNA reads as TGTGCCAGCAGCGTAGGGACAGGGGCCGGGGATAATGAGCAGTTCTTC.

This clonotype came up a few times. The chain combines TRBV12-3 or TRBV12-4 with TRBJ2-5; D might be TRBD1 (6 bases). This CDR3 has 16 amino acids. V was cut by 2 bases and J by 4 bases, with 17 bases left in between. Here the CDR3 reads CASSLRGWPLIETQYF. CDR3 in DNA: TGTGCCAGCAGTTTAAGGGGGTGGCCTCTTATAGAGACCCAGTACTTC.

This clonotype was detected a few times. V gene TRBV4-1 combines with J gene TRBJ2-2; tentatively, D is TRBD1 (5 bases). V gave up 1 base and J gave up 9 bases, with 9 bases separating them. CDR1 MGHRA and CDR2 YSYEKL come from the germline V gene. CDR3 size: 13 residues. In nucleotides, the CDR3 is TGCGCCAGCAGCCAAGCCCAGGACAGGGAGCTGTTTTTT. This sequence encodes CASSQAQDRELFF.

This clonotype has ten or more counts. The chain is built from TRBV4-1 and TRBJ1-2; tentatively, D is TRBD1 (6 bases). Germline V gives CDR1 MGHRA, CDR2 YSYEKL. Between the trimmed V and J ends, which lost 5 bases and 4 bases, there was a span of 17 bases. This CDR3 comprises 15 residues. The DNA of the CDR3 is TGCGCCAGCAGCATTGTCCAGGGGAGTAGCTATGGCTACACCTTC. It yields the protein CASSIVQGSSYGYTF.

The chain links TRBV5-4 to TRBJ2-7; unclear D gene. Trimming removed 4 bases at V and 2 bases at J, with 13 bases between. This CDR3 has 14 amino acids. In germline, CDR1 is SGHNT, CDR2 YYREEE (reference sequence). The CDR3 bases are TGTGCCAGCAGCGAACTGATTTCTACCTACGAGCAGTACGTC. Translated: CASSELISTYEQYV.

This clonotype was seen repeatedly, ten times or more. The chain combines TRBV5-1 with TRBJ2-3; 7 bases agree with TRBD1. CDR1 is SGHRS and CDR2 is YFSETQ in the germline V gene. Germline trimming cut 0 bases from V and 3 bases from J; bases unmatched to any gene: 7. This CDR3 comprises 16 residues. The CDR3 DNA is TGCGCCAGCAGCTTGGTAGCAGGGGGTTTGACAGATACGCAGTATTTT. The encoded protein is CASSLVAGGLTDTQYF.

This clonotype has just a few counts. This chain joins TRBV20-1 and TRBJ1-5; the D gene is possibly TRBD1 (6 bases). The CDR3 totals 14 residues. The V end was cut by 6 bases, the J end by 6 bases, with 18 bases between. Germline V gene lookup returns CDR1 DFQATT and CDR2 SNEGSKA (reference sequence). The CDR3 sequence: CSAKQSPDSQPQHF. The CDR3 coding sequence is TGCAGTGCCAAACAATCTCCGGACAGTCAGCCCCAGCATTTT.

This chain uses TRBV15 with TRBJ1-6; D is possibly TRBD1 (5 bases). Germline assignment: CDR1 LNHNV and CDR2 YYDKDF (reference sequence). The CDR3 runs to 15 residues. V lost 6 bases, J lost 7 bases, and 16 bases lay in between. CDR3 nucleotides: TGTGCCACCAGGGGGGTGGAGAACTGGAATTCACCCCTCCACTTT. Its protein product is CATRGVENWNSPLHF.

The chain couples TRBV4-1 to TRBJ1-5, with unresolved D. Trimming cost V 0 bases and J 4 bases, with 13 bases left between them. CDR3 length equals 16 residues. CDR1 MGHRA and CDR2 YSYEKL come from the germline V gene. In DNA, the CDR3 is TGCGCCAGCAGCCAAGACGCGACACTACCTAATCAGCCCCAGCATTTT. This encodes CASSQDATLPNQPQHF.

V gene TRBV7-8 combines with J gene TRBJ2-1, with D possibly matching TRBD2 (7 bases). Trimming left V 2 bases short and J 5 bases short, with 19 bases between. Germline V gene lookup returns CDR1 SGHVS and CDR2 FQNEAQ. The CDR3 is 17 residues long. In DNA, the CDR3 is TGTGCCAGCAGCTTACGCCCCGAGGGGGGGATCAACAATGAGCAGTTCTTC. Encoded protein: CASSLRPEGGINNEQFF.

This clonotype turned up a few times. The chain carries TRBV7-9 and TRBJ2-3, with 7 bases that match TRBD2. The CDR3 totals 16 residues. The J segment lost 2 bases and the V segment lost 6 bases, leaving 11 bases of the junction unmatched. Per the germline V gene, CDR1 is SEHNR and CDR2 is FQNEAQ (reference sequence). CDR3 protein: CASSDSGTTSTDTQYF. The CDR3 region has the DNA TGTGCCAGCAGTGATTCTGGGACTACTTCCACAGATACGCAGTATTTT. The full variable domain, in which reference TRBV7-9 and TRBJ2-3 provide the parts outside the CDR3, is DTGVSQNPRHKITKRGQNVTFRCDPISEHNRLYWYRQTLGQGPEFLTYFQNEAQLEKSRLLSDRFSAERPKGSFSTLEIQRTEQGDSAMYLCASSDSGTTSTDTQYFGPGTRLTVL.

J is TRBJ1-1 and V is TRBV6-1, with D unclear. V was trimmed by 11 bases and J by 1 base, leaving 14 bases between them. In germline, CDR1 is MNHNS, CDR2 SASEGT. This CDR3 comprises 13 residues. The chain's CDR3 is CAAHAGENTEAFF. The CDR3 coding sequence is TGTGCCGCCCACGCTGGGGAGAACACTGAAGCTTTCTTT.

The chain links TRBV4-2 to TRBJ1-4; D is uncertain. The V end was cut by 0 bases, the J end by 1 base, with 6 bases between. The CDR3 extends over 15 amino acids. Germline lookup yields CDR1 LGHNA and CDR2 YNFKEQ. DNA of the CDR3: TGTGCCAGCAGCCAAGATGTGGGAACTAATGAAAAACTGTTTTTT. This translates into CASSQDVGTNEKLFF.